Listed below are T cell receptor beta chains from one sample, sequenced in a study of OX40 agonist ivuxolimab in advanced cancers. TCRdb's copy holds only in-frame clones and misses some; the assay was immunoSEQ multiplex PCR. The table lists some 70,000 clones, approximately 82% of them singletons, with roughly 1.2% in the top ten. The starting material was CD4+ or CD8+ T cells sorted from blood, obtained in a trial of the OX40 agonist ivuxolimab. The receptors shown here come from an adult with an advanced solid tumor such as melanoma, head and neck, liver or kidney cancer. Each CDR3 is given with its conserved first and last residue. D genes are given only for firm matches. Expanded clones get a size class; other rows say once, few or many, or leave the size out.

abundance | j_gene | v_gene | d_gene | CDR3aa | CDR3nt
. | TRBJ1-6 | TRBV7-2 | TRBD1 | CASKGQGESPLHF | TGTGCCAGCAAGGGACAGGGGGAATCACCCCTCCACTTT
. | TRBJ2-7 | TRBV19 | TRBD2 | CASSPTSGGSYEQYF | TGTGCCAGTAGTCCTACTAGCGGGGGGTCGTACGAGCAGTACTTC
once | TRBJ2-2 | TRBV5-1 | TRBD1 | CASSHDSRDRGPNTGELFF | TGCGCCAGCAGTCATGACTCCCGGGACAGGGGCCCGAACACCGGGGAGCTGTTTTTT
. | TRBJ2-1 | TRBV7-6 | . | CASSPPRGQSSYNEQFF | TGTGCCAGCAGCCCCCCTAGGGGCCAGAGCTCCTACAATGAGCAGTTCTTC
. | TRBJ2-7 | TRBV9 | . | CASSTGPTSYEQYF | TGTGCCAGCTCGACAGGACCGACTAGCTACGAGCAGTACTTC
. | TRBJ2-3 | TRBV11-3 | . | CASSLGRGPSTDTQYF | TGTGCCAGCAGCTTAGGGCGGGGGCCTAGCACAGATACGCAGTATTTT
. | TRBJ1-2 | TRBV5-4 | TRBD1 | CASSPGQGSPYYGYTF | TGTGCCAGCAGCCCGGGACAGGGGTCCCCTTACTATGGCTACACCTTC
once | TRBJ2-3 | TRBV10-3 | . | CAIGPSGPQGDTQYF | TGTGCCATCGGTCCTTCGGGACCCCAGGGAGATACGCAGTATTTT
. | TRBJ1-1 | TRBV1 | . | CTSSQAQGSGTEAFF | TGCACCAGCAGCCAAGCCCAGGGTTCGGGCACTGAAGCTTTCTTT
. | TRBJ2-3 | TRBV27 | . | CASSFMSVPDTQYF | TGTGCCAGCAGTTTTATGAGTGTTCCAGATACGCAGTATTTT
. | TRBJ1-4 | TRBV7-2 | TRBD1 | CASSLRTGGGNEKLFF | TGTGCCAGCAGCCTGAGGACAGGGGGGGGAAATGAAAAACTGTTTTTT
. | TRBJ2-1 | TRBV19 | . | CASGVRGADNEQFF | TGTGCCAGTGGGGTAAGGGGGGCCGACAATGAGCAGTTCTTC
once | TRBJ2-3 | TRBV11-3 | TRBD2 | CASSSRGSGGAGPDTQYF | TGTGCCAGCAGCTCCCGAGGAAGCGGGGGGGCAGGTCCAGATACGCAGTATTTT
. | TRBJ2-7 | TRBV7-2 | . | CASSPLLGQSAEQYF | TGTGCCAGCAGCCCACTCTTAGGACAGAGCGCCGAGCAGTACTTC
. | TRBJ2-5 | TRBV7-2 | TRBD2 | CASSLQGTSGETQYF | TGTGCCAGCAGCTTACAAGGGACTAGCGGAGAGACCCAGTACTTC
. | TRBJ1-2 | TRBV19 | . | CASTTDNYGYTF | TGTGCCAGTACCACGGACAACTATGGCTACACCTTC
. | TRBJ2-1 | TRBV5-1 | . | CASSFRTDEQFF | TGCGCCAGCAGCTTTCGGACGGATGAGCAGTTCTTC
. | TRBJ2-7 | TRBV7-6 | . | CASGDYSYEQYF | TGTGCCAGCGGAGATTACTCCTACGAGCAGTACTTC
. | TRBJ1-4 | TRBV7-2 | . | CASSQQSGEKLFF | TGCGCCAGCAGCCAACAGAGCGGCGAAAAACTGTTTTTT
. | TRBJ1-1 | TRBV7-3 | . | CASSSNQGNTEAFF | TGTGCCAGCAGCTCAAATCAGGGGAACACTGAAGCTTTCTTT
. | TRBJ2-2 | TRBV10-3 | TRBD1 | CAISEPVDRDTGELFF | TGTGCCATCAGTGAGCCCGTGGACAGGGACACCGGGGAGCTGTTTTTT